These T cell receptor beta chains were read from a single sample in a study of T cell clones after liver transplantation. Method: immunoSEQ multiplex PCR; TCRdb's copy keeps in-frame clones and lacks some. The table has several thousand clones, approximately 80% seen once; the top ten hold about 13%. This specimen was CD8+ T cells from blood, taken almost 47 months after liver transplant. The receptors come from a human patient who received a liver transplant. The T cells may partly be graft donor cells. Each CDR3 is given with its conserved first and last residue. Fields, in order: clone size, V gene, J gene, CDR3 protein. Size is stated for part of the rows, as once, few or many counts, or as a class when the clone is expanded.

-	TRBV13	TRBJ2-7	CASSLGGTGSYEQYF
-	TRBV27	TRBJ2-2	CASSFGLAGGELFF
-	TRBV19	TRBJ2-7	CASSSDRFHEQYF
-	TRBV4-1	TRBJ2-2	CASSHYAGGGTGELFF
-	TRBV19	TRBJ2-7	CASSPASSYEQYF
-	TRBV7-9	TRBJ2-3	CASSLLESSTDTQYF
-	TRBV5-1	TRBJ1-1	CASKEVRSNTEAFF
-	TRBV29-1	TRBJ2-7	CSVLDSTGEQYF
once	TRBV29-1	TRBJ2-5	CSVVRLAGEWGYQETQYF
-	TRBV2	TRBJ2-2	CASKAQGPTGELFF
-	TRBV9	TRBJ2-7	CASSEGTDSSYEQYF
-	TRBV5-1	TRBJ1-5	CASSLAGAGRDQPQHF
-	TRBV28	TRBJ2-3	CASSFSGTSTDTQYF
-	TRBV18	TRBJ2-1	CASSWTSGLDNEQFF
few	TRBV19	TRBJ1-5	CASSMDEINQPQHF
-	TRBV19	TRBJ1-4	CASSIIPGQGPTNEKLFF
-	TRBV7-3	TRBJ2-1	CASSPIAGAAADEQFF
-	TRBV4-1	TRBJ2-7	CASSLTGQGQGYEQYF
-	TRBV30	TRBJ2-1	CAWRRKGSSYNEQFF
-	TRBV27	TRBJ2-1	CASSFGGAGNEQFF
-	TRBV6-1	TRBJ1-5	CASSEALRGIGSGNQPQHF
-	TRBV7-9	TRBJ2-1	CASSFGPERFQYNEQFF
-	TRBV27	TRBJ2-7	CASSLGPSWVYEQYF
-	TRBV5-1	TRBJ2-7	CASSPSDGNSYEQYF
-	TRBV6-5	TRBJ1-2	CASSGQAHNYGYTF
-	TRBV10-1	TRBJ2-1	CASSEWTSGSLNEQFF
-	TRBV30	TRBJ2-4	CAWRAGLAGGGIQYF
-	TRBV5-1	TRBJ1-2	CASSLTGQETNYGYTF
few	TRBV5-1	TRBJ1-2	CASSLGDGNYGYTF
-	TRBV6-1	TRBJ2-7	CASEGYEQYF
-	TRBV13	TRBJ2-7	CASSLGSSGRRGGEQYF
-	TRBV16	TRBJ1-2	CASSPSDSRYGYTF
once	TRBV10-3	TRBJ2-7	CAISERASGYTYEQYF
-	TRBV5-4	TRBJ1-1	CASSLPPTEAFF
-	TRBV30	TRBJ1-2	CACLGTASYYGYTF
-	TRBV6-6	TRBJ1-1	CASSYMNTEAFF
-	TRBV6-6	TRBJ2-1	CASSHPPYSNEQFF
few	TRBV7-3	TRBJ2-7	CASSVMGGSYEQYF
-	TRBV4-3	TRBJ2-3	CASSQDRPPFSTDTQYF
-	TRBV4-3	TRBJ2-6	CASSQDDLSGANVLTF
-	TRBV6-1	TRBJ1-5	CASSDRNGDRRYSNQPQHF
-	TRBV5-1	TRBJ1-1	CASSFRGRGTEAFF
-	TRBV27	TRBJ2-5	CASSSHGLKQETQYF
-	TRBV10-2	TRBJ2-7	CASSEGSSYEQYF
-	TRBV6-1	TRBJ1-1	CASRAGGGRYTEAFF
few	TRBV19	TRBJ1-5	CASSIATASFNQPQHF
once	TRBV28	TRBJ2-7	CASSLRRREAPLREQYF
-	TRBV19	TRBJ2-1	CASSLGQNINEQFF
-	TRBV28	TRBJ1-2	CASTLLLQGARGYTF